This T cell receptor (beta chain) came from a study of T-cell memory formation after mild COVID-19. Background on the study: Each donor largely had its own TCR clusters. Study results and limitations: Mainly in CM and EM were contracting CD4+ clones; CD8+ were in EMRA.

This clonotype was counted between two and nine times. Its cognate antigen is unknown. Germline CDR1 is SGHTA and CDR2 is FQGNSA. V was shortened by 5 bases and J by 9 bases, with 14 bases between the two germline ends. The CDR3 runs 13 residues. TCRdb independently ran MiXCR on the 5' RACE reads; one entry per CDR3 protein. The sample lists fewer than 60,000 distinct CDR3 sequences, roughly 26% occurring once. What was sequenced was PBMCs or a T cell subset sorted from them (not recorded which). The chain joins TRBV7-2 to TRBJ2-1; D uncertain. This receptor was taken from a man between 18 and 29 years old who had mild COVID-19 (a few samples of this study predate the infection). Cell type and time point are not known. CDR3 sequence reads: CASSPLLWGEQFF. The CDR3 bases are TGTGCCAGCAGCCCACTCCTTTGGGGTGAGCAGTTCTTC.